What follows are 21 T cell receptor beta chains derived from one specimen sequenced in a study of T cells in Graves' hyperthyroidism and ophthalmopathy. Regions amplified from RNA transcripts were the TCR beta CDR3 regions. The HTBI set primed first-round TCR CDR3 RT-PCR. Via MiXCR, TCRdb re-called the multiplex PCR reads, giving one row per CDR3 protein. Among 300,000 to 400,000 distinct CDR3 sequences listed, approximately 15% were seen once. Sample: blood. Every receptor here comes from a woman in her twenties or thirties with Graves' hyperthyroidism.

This clonotype has only a few counts. V usage is TRBV7-2 and J usage is TRBJ1-2; no clear D gene. The length of the CDR3 is 13 residues. Trimming removed 2 bases at V and 8 bases at J, with 12 bases between. Germline loops: CDR1 SGHTA, CDR2 FQGNSA. CDR3 loop: CASSLLSAWGYTF. In nucleotides, the CDR3 is TGTGCCAGCAGCTTATTGTCAGCCTGGGGCTACACCTTC.

This clonotype was recorded at least ten times. This rearrangement joins TRBV28 to TRBJ2-1; 9 nucleotides line up with TRBD2. The CDR3 loop spans 19 amino acids. Unmatched junction bases numbered 26, after V lost 6 bases and J lost 11 bases. Germline assignment: CDR1 MDHEN and CDR2 SYDVKM. CDR3 sequence (DNA): TGTGCCAGCAGCCCCAAAACTATCAGAGAGGGGACTAGCCCCAAGCAGCAGTTCTTC. Protein sequence: CASSPKTIREGTSPKQQFF.

There are many counts of this clonotype. V usage is TRBV3-1 and J usage is TRBJ2-7, with no clear D. Germline V gives CDR1 LGHDT, CDR2 YNNKEL (reference sequence). This CDR3 comprises 11 residues. Trimming removed 0 bases from V and 4 bases from J, with 1 base in between. DNA for the CDR3: TGTGCCAGCAGCCAAGATTACGAGCAGTACTTC. Translating it yields CASSQDYEQYF.

This clonotype was seen a handful of times. The chain links TRBV7-9 to TRBJ2-1; 7 bases fit TRBD2. J was trimmed by 7 bases and V by 5 bases; bases with no gene match: 8. The CDR3 is 14 residues long. Germline assignment: CDR1 SEHNR and CDR2 FQNEAQ (reference sequence). CDR3 amino acids: CASSPWRERNEQFF. The CDR3 coding sequence is TGTGCCAGCAGCCCTTGGCGGGAGAGGAATGAGCAGTTCTTC. The whole variable domain, remainder taken from reference TRBV7-9 and TRBJ2-1, is DTGVSQNPRHKITKRGQNVTFRCDPISEHNRLYWYRQTLGQGPEFLTYFQNEAQLEKSRLLSDRFSAERPKGSFSTLEIQRTEQGDSAMYLCASSPWRERNEQFFGPGTRLTVL.

The table lists this clonotype with many counts. The gene calls are TRBV20-1 and TRBJ2-7; 8 nucleotides agree with TRBD2. Germline trimming cut 4 bases from V and 0 bases from J; bases unmatched to any gene: 5. The CDR3 totals 14 residues. Germline CDR1 DFQATT, CDR2 SNEGSKA (reference sequence). The CDR3 region is CSAIDGLASYEQYF. As DNA, the CDR3 is TGCAGTGCTATCGATGGACTAGCCTCCTACGAGCAGTACTTC.

The rearrangement joins TRBV28 to TRBJ2-4; no clear D gene. CDR1 MDHEN and CDR2 SYDVKM come from the germline V gene. The V and J ends lost 6 bases and 3 bases respectively, with 6 bases between them. CDR3 length equals 12 residues. CDR3 sequence reads: CASSPVKNIQYF. The CDR3 bases are TGTGCCAGCAGCCCCGTCAAAAACATTCAGTACTTC.

This clonotype was recorded at least ten times. This chain connects TRBV28 to TRBJ2-5; the D is unclear. The CDR3 runs to 12 residues. The V gene's germline CDR1 is MDHEN and CDR2 SYDVKM. V was trimmed by 2 bases and J by 3 bases, leaving 4 bases between them. The CDR3 is CASSLPKETQYF. CDR3 nucleotide sequence: TGTGCCAGCAGTTTACCCAAAGAGACCCAGTACTTC.

This clonotype appeared a few times. The chain couples TRBV5-1 to TRBJ2-5, with no clear D. CDR1 is SGHRS and CDR2 is YFSETQ in the germline V gene. Trimming pared 4 bases from V and 5 bases from J, leaving 18 bases between. The CDR3 runs 15 residues. CDR3 DNA: TGCGCCAGCAGCCTAGGGCAGACAAGATTGGAGACCCAGTACTTC. Its protein is CASSLGQTRLETQYF. Filled out from reference TRBV5-1 and TRBJ2-5, the complete variable domain reads KAGVTQTPRYLIKTRGQQVTLSCSPISGHRSVSWYQQTPGQGLQFLFEYFSETQRNKGNFPGRFSGRQFSNSRSEMNVSTLELGDSALYLCASSLGQTRLETQYFGPGTRLLVL.

This clonotype has a count of ten or more. The chain's CDR3 is CAISESRDTHGYTF. The DNA of the CDR3 is TGTGCCATCAGTGAGTCTCGGGACACCCATGGCTACACCTTC. The chain joins TRBV10-3 to TRBJ1-2, with D perhaps matching TRBD1 (6 bases). CDR3 length: 14 residues. The V end lost 0 bases, the J end lost 6 bases, and 11 bases lay between the germline ends. Germline V gene lookup returns CDR1 ENHRY and CDR2 SYGVKD.

With regard to this clonotype: At one end, the junction sequence differs from germline, possibly due to a read error. The chain combines TRBV18 with TRBJ2-1, with 10 bases that match TRBD2. The germline V gene has CDR1 KGHSH and CDR2 LQKENI. The CDR3 covers 15 residues. The CDR3 sequence is CSSSPTASGRHEQFF. CDR3 DNA sequence: TGTTCCAGCTCACCAACGGCTAGCGGGAGACATGAGCAGTTCTTC.

Ten or more counts support this clonotype. V gene TRBV28 combines with J gene TRBJ2-1; TRBD2 matches 8 bases. CDR3 size: 14 residues. Unmatched junction bases numbered 5, after V lost 4 bases and J lost 6 bases. Germline V gives CDR1 MDHEN, CDR2 SYDVKM. In DNA form, the CDR3 reads TGTGCCAGCAGTTGGGGGACTAGGGGCAATGAGCAGTTCTTC. Protein sequence: CASSWGTRGNEQFF.

The table lists this clonotype with many counts. The chain links TRBV29-1 to TRBJ1-1; D is ambiguous. V was trimmed by 8 bases and J by 2 bases, leaving 15 bases between them. The CDR3 is made up of 13 amino acids. From germline, CDR1 is SQVTM and CDR2 ANQGSEA. The CDR3 sequence is CSLRGKENTEAFF. CDR3 bases: TGCAGCCTCCGAGGGAAAGAAAACACTGAAGCTTTCTTT.

The chain recombines TRBV27 with TRBJ1-2; 12 bases fit TRBD1. V shed 5 bases, J shed 3 bases, and the junction held 4 bases outside the gene matches. CDR3 length: 15 residues. CDR1 and CDR2 from the germline V gene are MNHEY and SMNVEV (reference sequence). DNA for the CDR3: TGTGCCAGCAGTACCCGGGACAGGGGGCACTATGGCTACACCTTC. Translated, it gives CASSTRDRGHYGYTF.

The J gene is TRBJ1-6, the V gene TRBV5-1; weak D call: TRBD1 (5 bases). The germline V and J ends were trimmed by 1 base and 6 bases, with 11 bases remaining between them. CDR3 length equals 15 residues. The germline gives CDR1 SGHRS, CDR2 YFSETQ. The CDR3 loop is CASSLTAGTNSPLHF. CDR3 sequence (DNA): TGCGCCAGCAGCTTGACGGCAGGGACTAATTCACCCCTCCACTTT. Drawing the rest from reference TRBV5-1 and TRBJ1-6, the complete variable domain is KAGVTQTPRYLIKTRGQQVTLSCSPISGHRSVSWYQQTPGQGLQFLFEYFSETQRNKGNFPGRFSGRQFSNSRSEMNVSTLELGDSALYLCASSLTAGTNSPLHFGNGTRLTVT.

The gene calls are TRBV3-1 and TRBJ1-1; D gene uncertain. Trimming left V 1 base short and J 5 bases short, with 11 bases between. The CDR3 has 14 residues. Germline V CDR1 and CDR2: LGHDT, YNNKEL (reference sequence). The CDR3 bases are TGTGCCAGCAGCCAAGGGCAGCGAGTGACTGAAGCTTTCTTT. Translation: CASSQGQRVTEAFF.

This clonotype appeared many times. This chain uses TRBV20-1 with TRBJ2-1; D is ambiguous. This CDR3 has 12 residues. Germline V gene lookup returns CDR1 DFQATT and CDR2 SNEGSKA (reference sequence). Trimming stripped 0 bases from V and 6 bases from J, with 6 bases between. The CDR3 here is CSARDPVNEQFF. CDR3 DNA sequence: TGCAGTGCTAGAGATCCCGTCAATGAGCAGTTCTTC.

This clonotype has just a few counts. The rearrangement joins TRBV6-1 to TRBJ1-6, with D hard to call. This CDR3 has 12 residues. V was trimmed by 8 bases and J by 9 bases, leaving 11 bases between them. CDR1 is MNHNS, CDR2 SASEGT, per germline. CDR3 in DNA: TGTGCCAGCGGGAGCGACCTTTCACCCCTCCACTTT. Its protein product is CASGSDLSPLHF.

This clonotype was observed a handful of times. The chain couples TRBV3-1 to TRBJ2-1; 9 bases are a match to TRBD2. CDR3 length: 15 amino acids. CDR1 LGHDT and CDR2 YNNKEL come from the germline V gene (reference sequence). Trimming took 0 bases from V and 7 from J; bases not matched to a gene: 4. The CDR3, as DNA: TGTGCCAGCAGCCAAGATCTGGCGGGAGGGAATGAGCAGTTCTTC. Encoded protein: CASSQDLAGGNEQFF.

This clonotype was picked up many times. The V call is TRBV7-2, the J call TRBJ2-3; D ambiguous. Deletions cut 4 bases from V and 0 bases from J, with 8 bases between. The CDR3 covers 14 residues. Germline values: CDR1 SGHTA, CDR2 FQGNSA. The CDR3 DNA follows: TGTGCCAGCAGCTCGCCGACTAGCACAGATACGCAGTATTTT. This sequence encodes CASSSPTSTDTQYF.

The V gene is TRBV6-1, the J gene TRBJ2-7; TRBD2 matches 10 bases. From germline, CDR1 is MNHNS and CDR2 SASEGT. V lost 5 bases, J lost 0 bases, and 4 bases stayed unmatched. CDR3 length: 15 amino acids. As DNA, the CDR3 is TGTGCCAGCAGTACCCTAGCGGGGGACTCCTACGAGCAGTACTTC. It codes for CASSTLAGDSYEQYF.

The rearrangement joins TRBV28 to TRBJ2-3; no clear D. The CDR3 has 15 residues. Trimming stripped 4 bases from V and 3 bases from J, with 14 bases between. Germline CDR1 reads MDHEN; CDR2 reads SYDVKM. For the CDR3, the DNA is TGTGCCAGCAGTTCCACCGGGTTTGCGACAGATACGCAGTATTTT. This sequence encodes CASSSTGFATDTQYF.